A selection of T cell receptor beta chains follows, all from one sample in a study of T cell responses to AZD1222 COVID-19 vaccine. TCRdb's copy holds only in-frame clones and misses some; the assay was immunoSEQ multiplex PCR. The sample has 100,000 to 120,000 clones; 85% to 90% are singletons. The input for sequencing was peripheral blood, taken 28 days after the second AZD1222 dose. The receptors come from an adult who received the AZD1222 COVID-19 vaccine. CDR3s include the opening cysteine and the closing phenylalanine or tryptophan. The listing skips clone size in some rows; elsewhere it reads once, few, many or a size class.

j_gene: TRBJ1-6; v_gene: TRBV10-3; abundance: few; CDR3aa: CAISDNNSPLHF
j_gene: TRBJ2-2; v_gene: TRBV18; abundance: NA; CDR3aa: CASPKGGAENTGELFF
j_gene: TRBJ1-4; v_gene: TRBV4-2; abundance: NA; CDR3aa: CASSQGIGTATNEKLFF
j_gene: TRBJ2-2; v_gene: TRBV7-6; abundance: NA; CDR3aa: CASSSGTSNAGELFF
j_gene: TRBJ2-5; v_gene: TRBV10-3; abundance: NA; CDR3aa: CAISTGNWETQYF
j_gene: TRBJ2-1; v_gene: TRBV27; abundance: NA; CDR3aa: CASSYAAGLVSYNEQFF
j_gene: TRBJ2-1; v_gene: TRBV12-5; abundance: once; CDR3aa: CASGLFQRGGNEQFF
j_gene: TRBJ1-5; v_gene: TRBV5-1; abundance: NA; CDR3aa: CASSLDGGPQPQHF
j_gene: TRBJ1-1; v_gene: TRBV28; abundance: NA; CDR3aa: CASSLSAPPEAFF
j_gene: TRBJ2-1; v_gene: TRBV7-6; abundance: NA; CDR3aa: CASSLSTNEQFF
j_gene: TRBJ2-7; v_gene: TRBV5-6; abundance: few; CDR3aa: CASSQWTDPYEQYF
j_gene: TRBJ1-1; v_gene: TRBV29-1; abundance: NA; CDR3aa: CSVVEGWNTEAFF
j_gene: TRBJ1-1; v_gene: TRBV27; abundance: NA; CDR3aa: CASSLSGTAANTEAFF
j_gene: TRBJ2-7; v_gene: TRBV6-5; abundance: NA; CDR3aa: CASSKTGVYGEQYF
j_gene: TRBJ1-1; v_gene: TRBV7-8; abundance: once; CDR3aa: CASSLGRRSTGGRTEAFF
j_gene: TRBJ1-4; v_gene: TRBV27; abundance: once; CDR3aa: CASSRARDNNEKLFF
j_gene: TRBJ2-1; v_gene: TRBV3-1/TRBV3-2; abundance: NA; CDR3aa: CASSLPGQGINEQFF
j_gene: TRBJ1-3; v_gene: TRBV4-1; abundance: NA; CDR3aa: CASRPRAWGQSLSGNTIYF
j_gene: TRBJ2-4; v_gene: TRBV19; abundance: once; CDR3aa: CASSIVPGNIQYF
j_gene: TRBJ2-3; v_gene: TRBV5-1; abundance: NA; CDR3aa: CASSPGLADSTDTQYF
j_gene: TRBJ1-2; v_gene: TRBV6-4; abundance: NA; CDR3aa: CASRGQGNYGYTF
j_gene: TRBJ1-1; v_gene: TRBV7-8; abundance: NA; CDR3aa: CASSLNAGDTEAFF
j_gene: TRBJ1-2; v_gene: TRBV11-1; abundance: once; CDR3aa: CASSSPGQGAGGYTF
j_gene: TRBJ1-5; v_gene: TRBV3-1/TRBV3-2; abundance: NA; CDR3aa: CASSEWTGQSPQHF
j_gene: TRBJ2-5; v_gene: TRBV9; abundance: once; CDR3aa: CASTKLAGGPHQETQYF
j_gene: TRBJ2-5; v_gene: TRBV7-8; abundance: NA; CDR3aa: CASSLMGGGRETQYF
j_gene: TRBJ1-1; v_gene: TRBV4-1; abundance: NA; CDR3aa: CASSQEDRLAAEAFF
j_gene: TRBJ2-1; v_gene: TRBV10-3; abundance: NA; CDR3aa: CAINPGLAVLSRGEQFF
j_gene: TRBJ2-3; v_gene: TRBV28; abundance: once; CDR3aa: CASSGFGDTQYF
j_gene: TRBJ2-4; v_gene: TRBV7-9; abundance: NA; CDR3aa: CASSFGQVAKNIQYF
j_gene: TRBJ1-6; v_gene: TRBV9; abundance: NA; CDR3aa: CASSVGSTYNSPLHF
j_gene: TRBJ2-1; v_gene: TRBV18; abundance: NA; CDR3aa: CASSPANEQFF
j_gene: TRBJ1-5; v_gene: TRBV19; abundance: NA; CDR3aa: CASSPLPLTTGSNQPQHF
j_gene: TRBJ1-3; v_gene: TRBV2; abundance: few; CDR3aa: CASTSQGIGNTIYF
j_gene: TRBJ2-1; v_gene: TRBV27; abundance: once; CDR3aa: CASSLSHQGRQFF
j_gene: TRBJ2-5; v_gene: TRBV3-1/TRBV3-2; abundance: NA; CDR3aa: CASSQGQETQYF
j_gene: TRBJ1-1; v_gene: TRBV10-3; abundance: NA; CDR3aa: CAISERQQNTEAFF
j_gene: TRBJ1-5; v_gene: TRBV7-6; abundance: NA; CDR3aa: CASSLQSGLNQPQHF
j_gene: TRBJ1-1; v_gene: TRBV7-9; abundance: NA; CDR3aa: CASSSQEGAAEAFF
j_gene: TRBJ2-7; v_gene: TRBV7-9; abundance: NA; CDR3aa: CASSSRTGTHEQYF
j_gene: TRBJ1-4; v_gene: TRBV6-5; abundance: NA; CDR3aa: CASSYSKYEKLFF
j_gene: TRBJ1-5; v_gene: TRBV24-1; abundance: once; CDR3aa: CATSDYRVQPQHF
j_gene: TRBJ1-6; v_gene: TRBV28; abundance: NA; CDR3aa: CASSLPLVSSYNSPLHF